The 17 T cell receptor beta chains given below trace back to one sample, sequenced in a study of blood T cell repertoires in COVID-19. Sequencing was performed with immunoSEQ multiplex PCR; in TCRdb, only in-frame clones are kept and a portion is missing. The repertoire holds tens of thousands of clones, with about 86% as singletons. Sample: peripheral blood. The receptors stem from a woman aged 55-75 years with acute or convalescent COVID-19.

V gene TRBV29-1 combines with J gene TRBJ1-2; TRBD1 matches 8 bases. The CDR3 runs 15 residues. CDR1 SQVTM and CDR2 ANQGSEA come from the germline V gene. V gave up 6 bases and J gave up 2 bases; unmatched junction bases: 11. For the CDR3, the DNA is TGCAGCGTAGGACAGGGAGTCCGTAAGAACTATGGCTACACCTTC. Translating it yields CSVGQGVRKNYGYTF.

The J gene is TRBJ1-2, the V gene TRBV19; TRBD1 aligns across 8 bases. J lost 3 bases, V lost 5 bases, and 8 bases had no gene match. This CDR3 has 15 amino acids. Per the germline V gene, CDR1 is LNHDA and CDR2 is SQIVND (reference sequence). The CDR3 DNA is TGTGCCAGTAGTCCTAGGACAGGGTATCACTATGGCTACACCTTC. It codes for CASSPRTGYHYGYTF. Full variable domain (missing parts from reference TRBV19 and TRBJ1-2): DGGITQSPKYLFRKEGQNVTLSCEQNLNHDAMYWYRQDPGQGLRLIYYSQIVNDFQKGDIAEGYSVSREKKESFPLTVTSAQKNPTAFYLCASSPRTGYHYGYTFGSGTRLTVV.

The CDR3 DNA reads as TGTGCCAGCAGTTTAGAGCGAAGCAACAATTCACCCCTCCACTTT. Its translation: CASSLERSNNSPLHF. The chain carries TRBV27 and TRBJ1-6; no clear D gene. Trimming removed 2 bases from V and 7 bases from J, with 12 bases in between. The CDR3 consists of 15 residues. Germline V gene sequence: CDR1 MNHEY, CDR2 SMNVEV (reference sequence).

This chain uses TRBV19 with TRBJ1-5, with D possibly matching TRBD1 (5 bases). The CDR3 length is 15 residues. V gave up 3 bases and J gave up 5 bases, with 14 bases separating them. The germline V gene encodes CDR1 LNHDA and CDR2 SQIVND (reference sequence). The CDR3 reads CASSIWRDRDQPQHF. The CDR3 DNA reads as TGTGCCAGTAGTATTTGGAGGGACCGAGATCAGCCCCAGCATTTT.

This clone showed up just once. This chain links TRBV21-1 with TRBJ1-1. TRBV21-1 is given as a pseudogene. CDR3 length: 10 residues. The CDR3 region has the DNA TGTGCCAGCATGCGAGCTGAAGCTTTCTTT. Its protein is CASMRAEAFF.

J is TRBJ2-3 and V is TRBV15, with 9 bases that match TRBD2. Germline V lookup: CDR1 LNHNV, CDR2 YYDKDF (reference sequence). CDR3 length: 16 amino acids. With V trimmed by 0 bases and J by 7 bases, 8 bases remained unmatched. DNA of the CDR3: TGTGCCACCAGCAGAGATCGAGCGGGGGGAGCGAATACGCAGTATTTT. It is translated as CATSRDRAGGANTQYF.

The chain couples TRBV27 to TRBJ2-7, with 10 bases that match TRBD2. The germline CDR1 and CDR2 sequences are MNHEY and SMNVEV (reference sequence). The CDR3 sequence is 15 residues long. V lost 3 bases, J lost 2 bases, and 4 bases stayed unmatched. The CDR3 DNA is TGTGCCAGCAGTTTTTCCCTAGCGGGGGCCTACGAGCAGTACTTC. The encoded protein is CASSFSLAGAYEQYF.

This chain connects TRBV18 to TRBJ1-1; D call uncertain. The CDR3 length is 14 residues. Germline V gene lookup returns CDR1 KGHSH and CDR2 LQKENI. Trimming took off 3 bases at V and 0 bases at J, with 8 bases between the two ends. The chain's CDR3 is CASSPNSMNTEAFF. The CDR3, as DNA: TGTGCCAGCTCACCGAACAGTATGAACACTGAAGCTTTCTTT.

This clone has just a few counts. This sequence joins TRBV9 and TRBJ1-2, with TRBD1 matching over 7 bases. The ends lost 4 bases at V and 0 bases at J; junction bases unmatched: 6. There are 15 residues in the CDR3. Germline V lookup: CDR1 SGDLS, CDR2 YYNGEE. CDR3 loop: CASSSRDRPNYGYTF. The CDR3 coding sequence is TGTGCCAGCAGCTCGCGGGACAGACCTAACTATGGCTACACCTTC.

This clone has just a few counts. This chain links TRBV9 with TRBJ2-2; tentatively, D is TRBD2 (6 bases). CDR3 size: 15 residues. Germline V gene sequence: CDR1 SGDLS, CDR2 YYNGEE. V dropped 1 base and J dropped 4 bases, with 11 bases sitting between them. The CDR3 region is CASSVTREVTGELFF. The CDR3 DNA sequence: TGTGCCAGCAGCGTAACAAGGGAGGTCACCGGGGAGCTGTTTTTT.

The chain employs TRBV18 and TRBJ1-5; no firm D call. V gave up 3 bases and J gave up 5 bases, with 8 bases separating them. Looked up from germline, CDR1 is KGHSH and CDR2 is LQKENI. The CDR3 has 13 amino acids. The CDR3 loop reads CASSPSGDQPQHF. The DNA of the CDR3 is TGTGCCAGCTCACCGTCCGGTGATCAGCCCCAGCATTTT.

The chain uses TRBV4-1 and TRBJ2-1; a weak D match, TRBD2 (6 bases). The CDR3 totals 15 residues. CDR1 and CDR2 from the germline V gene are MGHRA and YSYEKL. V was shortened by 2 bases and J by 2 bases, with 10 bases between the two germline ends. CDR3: CASSQSGAPYNEQFF. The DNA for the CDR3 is TGCGCCAGCAGCCAATCGGGAGCCCCCTACAATGAGCAGTTCTTC.

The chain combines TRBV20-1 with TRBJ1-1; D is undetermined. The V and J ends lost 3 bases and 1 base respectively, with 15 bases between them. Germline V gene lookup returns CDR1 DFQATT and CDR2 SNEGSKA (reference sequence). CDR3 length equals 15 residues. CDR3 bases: TGCAGTGCTAGTTGGGCTGTCACATGGAACACTGAAGCTTTCTTT. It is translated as CSASWAVTWNTEAFF.

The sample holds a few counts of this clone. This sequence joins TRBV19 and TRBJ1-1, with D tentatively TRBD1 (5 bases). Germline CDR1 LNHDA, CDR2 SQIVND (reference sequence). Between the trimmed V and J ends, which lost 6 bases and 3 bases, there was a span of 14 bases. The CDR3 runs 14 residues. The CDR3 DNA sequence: TGTGCCAGTAGCCATAGGGGAGGGGACACTGAAGCTTTCTTT. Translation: CASSHRGGDTEAFF.

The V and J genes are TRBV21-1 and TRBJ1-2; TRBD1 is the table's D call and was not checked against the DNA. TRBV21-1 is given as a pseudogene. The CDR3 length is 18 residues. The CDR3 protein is CASSKGSRLFPGHYGYTF. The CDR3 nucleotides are TGTGCCAGCAGCAAGGGCTCTCGTCTTTTTCCAGGCCACTATGGCTACACCTTC.

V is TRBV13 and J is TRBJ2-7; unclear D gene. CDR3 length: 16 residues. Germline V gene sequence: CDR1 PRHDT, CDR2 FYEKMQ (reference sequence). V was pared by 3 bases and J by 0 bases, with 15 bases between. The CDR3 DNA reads TGTGCCAGCAGCTTCCCAGTCAGGTTCTTCTCCTACGAGCAGTACTTC. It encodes CASSFPVRFFSYEQYF.

The CDR3 sequence is CASSSDRGTNNSPLHF. For the CDR3, the DNA is TGTGCCAGCAGCTCCGACAGGGGGACTAATAATTCACCCCTCCACTTT. The chain combines TRBV2 with TRBJ1-6; TRBD1 matches at 9 bases. The CDR3 extends over 16 amino acids. The J segment lost 5 bases and the V segment lost 6 bases, leaving 8 bases of the junction unmatched. Germline V gene sequence: CDR1 SNHLY, CDR2 FYNNEI.